Listed below are T cell receptor beta chains from one sample, sequenced in a study of vaccination effects on CD4 cells after COVID-19. Profiling relied on immunoSEQ multiplex PCR, and the TCRdb table lists in-frame clones only, not all of them. The sample shows around 15,000 clones, about 70% of them seen only once. The antigens for these receptors are not known. This material consisted of CD4+ T cells from PBMCs cultured with HCoV-NL63 spike peptides, taken after COVID-19 vaccination. The source of these receptors is a human donor who received a COVID-19 vaccine. CDR3s include the opening cysteine and the closing phenylalanine or tryptophan. The D gene is left open where the match is weak. Some rows mark clone size as missing; the rest say once, few, many or name a class of expanded clone.

cdr3_length: 15
v_call: TRBV18
clone_size: once
j_call: TRBJ2-3
d_call: -
cdr3_aa: CASSPTAGSTDTQYF
cdr3_nt: TGTGCCAGCTCACCAACGGCGGGGTCTACAGATACGCAGTATTTT

cdr3_length: 12
v_call: TRBV29-1
clone_size: -
j_call: TRBJ1-1
d_call: -
cdr3_aa: CIGGGHNTEAFF
cdr3_nt: TGCATCGGGGGGGGGCATAACACTGAAGCTTTCTTT

cdr3_length: 13
v_call: TRBV29-1
clone_size: -
j_call: TRBJ2-5
d_call: -
cdr3_aa: CSVDGGSQQTQYF
cdr3_nt: TGCAGCGTTGACGGAGGGAGCCAACAGACCCAGTACTTC

cdr3_length: 14
v_call: TRBV30
clone_size: -
j_call: TRBJ2-2
d_call: TRBD2
cdr3_aa: CAWRRAGDPGELFF
cdr3_nt: TGTGCCTGGAGAAGAGCGGGAGATCCCGGGGAGCTGTTTTTT

cdr3_length: 13
v_call: TRBV6-1
clone_size: -
j_call: TRBJ2-1
d_call: -
cdr3_aa: CASSEAGFDEQFF
cdr3_nt: TGTGCCAGCAGTGAAGCGGGGTTTGATGAGCAGTTCTTC

cdr3_length: 18
v_call: TRBV6-6
clone_size: -
j_call: TRBJ2-7
d_call: TRBD2
cdr3_aa: CASSPHPPIAGRSYEQYF
cdr3_nt: TGTGCCAGCAGTCCTCACCCTCCCATAGCGGGCCGCTCCTACGAGCAGTACTTC

cdr3_length: 15
v_call: TRBV5-1
clone_size: once
j_call: TRBJ2-1
d_call: TRBD2
cdr3_aa: CASSLAAGDFPEQFF
cdr3_nt: TGCGCCAGCAGCTTGGCAGCGGGAGATTTCCCCGAGCAGTTCTTC

cdr3_length: 16
v_call: TRBV27
clone_size: once
j_call: TRBJ1-2
d_call: TRBD1
cdr3_aa: CASRPIPGQGARGYTF
cdr3_nt: TGTGCCAGCAGACCGATCCCGGGACAGGGGGCGCGGGGCTACACCTTC

cdr3_length: 11
v_call: TRBV6-1
clone_size: -
j_call: TRBJ2-1
d_call: -
cdr3_aa: CASSEWGTQFF
cdr3_nt: TGTGCCAGCAGTGAATGGGGGACGCAGTTCTTC

cdr3_length: 14
v_call: TRBV5-4
clone_size: once
j_call: TRBJ2-7
d_call: TRBD2
cdr3_aa: CASSSRTSGYEQYF
cdr3_nt: TGTGCCAGCAGCTCCAGGACTAGCGGCTACGAGCAGTACTTC

cdr3_length: 17
v_call: TRBV5-1
clone_size: -
j_call: TRBJ2-6
d_call: TRBD1
cdr3_aa: CASSITGTGPGANVLTF
cdr3_nt: TGCGCCAGCAGCATTACCGGGACAGGGCCCGGGGCCAACGTCCTGACTTTC

cdr3_length: 16
v_call: TRBV11-2
clone_size: -
j_call: TRBJ1-3
d_call: TRBD1
cdr3_aa: CASSLGQGGSGNTIYF
cdr3_nt: TGTGCCAGCAGCTTAGGACAGGGAGGATCTGGAAACACCATATATTTT

cdr3_length: 12
v_call: TRBV7-9
clone_size: -
j_call: TRBJ2-7
d_call: -
cdr3_aa: CASSLEGREQYF
cdr3_nt: TGTGCCAGCAGCTTAGAGGGAAGGGAGCAGTACTTC

cdr3_length: 12
v_call: TRBV29-1
clone_size: -
j_call: TRBJ2-3
d_call: -
cdr3_aa: CSVEGGADTQYF
cdr3_nt: TGCAGCGTTGAAGGGGGCGCAGATACGCAGTATTTT

cdr3_length: 16
v_call: TRBV6-5
clone_size: -
j_call: TRBJ2-5
d_call: TRBD1
cdr3_aa: CASSSPGQGGGETQYF
cdr3_nt: TGTGCCAGCAGTTCCCCGGGACAGGGAGGGGGAGAGACCCAGTACTTC

cdr3_length: 15
v_call: TRBV3-1/TRBV3-2
clone_size: -
j_call: TRBJ1-4
d_call: TRBD1
cdr3_aa: CASSLSRGRQEKLFF
cdr3_nt: TGTGCCAGCAGCCTCTCCAGGGGGCGGCAGGAAAAACTGTTTTTT

cdr3_length: 13
v_call: TRBV2
clone_size: -
j_call: TRBJ1-5
d_call: -
cdr3_aa: CASGTVSNQPQHF
cdr3_nt: TGTGCCAGCGGGACTGTTAGCAATCAGCCCCAGCATTTT

cdr3_length: 15
v_call: TRBV28
clone_size: few
j_call: TRBJ2-5
d_call: TRBD1
cdr3_aa: CASSRAGGNPETQYF
cdr3_nt: TGTGCCAGCAGTCGGGCAGGGGGCAACCCAGAGACCCAGTACTTC

cdr3_length: 16
v_call: TRBV7-6
clone_size: once
j_call: TRBJ2-2
d_call: -
cdr3_aa: CASSLETGLNTGELFF
cdr3_nt: TGTGCCAGCAGCTTAGAGACGGGCTTGAACACCGGGGAGCTGTTTTTT

cdr3_length: 12
v_call: TRBV7-9
clone_size: -
j_call: TRBJ2-7
d_call: -
cdr3_aa: CASSPSSYEQYF
cdr3_nt: TGTGCCAGCAGCCCTAGCTCCTACGAGCAGTACTTC

cdr3_length: 15
v_call: TRBV28
clone_size: -
j_call: TRBJ2-1
d_call: TRBD2
cdr3_aa: CASSLQKQGGNEQFF
cdr3_nt: TGTGCCAGCAGTTTACAGAAGCAGGGAGGGAATGAGCAGTTCTTC

cdr3_length: 15
v_call: TRBV6-5
clone_size: -
j_call: TRBJ2-7
d_call: TRBD1
cdr3_aa: CASSYSDRVGVEQYF
cdr3_nt: TGTGCCAGCAGTTACTCGGACAGGGTAGGGGTCGAGCAGTACTTC

cdr3_length: 17
v_call: TRBV5-1
clone_size: -
j_call: TRBJ2-1
d_call: TRBD2
cdr3_aa: CASSSGTSGGFYGEQFF
cdr3_nt: TGCGCCAGCAGTTCCGGGACTAGCGGGGGGTTTTATGGTGAGCAGTTCTTC

cdr3_length: 13
v_call: TRBV5-1
clone_size: once
j_call: TRBJ2-1
d_call: -
cdr3_aa: CASTLGLYNEQFF
cdr3_nt: TGCGCCAGCACCTTGGGCCTATACAATGAGCAGTTCTTC

cdr3_length: 17
v_call: TRBV7-2
clone_size: -
j_call: TRBJ2-7
d_call: TRBD2
cdr3_aa: CASSPAGLAGGLYEQYF
cdr3_nt: TGTGCCAGCAGCCCCGCCGGACTAGCGGGGGGGCTCTACGAGCAGTACTTC

cdr3_length: 18
v_call: TRBV7-6
clone_size: few
j_call: TRBJ2-7
d_call: -
cdr3_aa: CASSLAPRRRTKIYEQYF
cdr3_nt: TGTGCCAGCAGCTTAGCCCCGCGTCGTAGGACTAAGATCTACGAGCAGTACTTC

cdr3_length: 16
v_call: TRBV1
clone_size: -
j_call: TRBJ2-3
d_call: -
cdr3_aa: CTSSQVLGLGRRTQYF
cdr3_nt: TGCACCAGCAGCCAAGTCTTGGGACTAGGGCGCCGTACGCAGTATTTT

cdr3_length: 15
v_call: TRBV15
clone_size: -
j_call: TRBJ2-5
d_call: TRBD2
cdr3_aa: CATSRGGTPEETQYF
cdr3_nt: TGTGCCACCAGCAGGGGGGGGACTCCAGAAGAGACCCAGTACTTC

cdr3_length: 15
v_call: TRBV6-5
clone_size: -
j_call: TRBJ1-6
d_call: -
cdr3_aa: CASTQGTVFNSPLHF
cdr3_nt: TGTGCCAGCACCCAGGGCACTGTATTTAATTCACCCCTCCACTTT

cdr3_length: 14
v_call: TRBV19
clone_size: -
j_call: TRBJ1-6
d_call: -
cdr3_aa: CASRSTGDNSPLHF
cdr3_nt: TGTGCCAGCCGGTCCACAGGCGATAATTCACCCCTCCACTTT

cdr3_length: 19
v_call: TRBV7-6
clone_size: -
j_call: TRBJ2-3
d_call: TRBD1
cdr3_aa: CASSLEGTGSRGITDTQYF
cdr3_nt: TGTGCCAGCAGCTTAGAGGGGACAGGGTCACGGGGGATCACAGATACGCAGTATTTT

cdr3_length: 14
v_call: TRBV3-1/TRBV3-2
clone_size: -
j_call: TRBJ2-7
d_call: -
cdr3_aa: CASSQDSFTYEQYF
cdr3_nt: TGTGCCAGCAGCCAAGATTCCTTTACCTACGAGCAGTACTTC

cdr3_length: 13
v_call: TRBV2
clone_size: -
j_call: TRBJ2-3
d_call: TRBD2
cdr3_aa: CAGASGGRDTQYF
cdr3_nt: TGTGCTGGGGCTAGCGGGGGAAGAGATACGCAGTATTTT

cdr3_length: 17
v_call: TRBV12-5
clone_size: few
j_call: TRBJ1-2
d_call: TRBD1
cdr3_aa: CASGLVPGQAANYGYTF
cdr3_nt: TGTGCTAGTGGTTTGGTACCCGGACAGGCAGCTAACTATGGCTACACCTTC

cdr3_length: 11
v_call: TRBV2
clone_size: -
j_call: TRBJ1-1
d_call: -
cdr3_aa: CAITGSTEAFF
cdr3_nt: TGTGCCATAACAGGGTCCACTGAAGCTTTCTTT

cdr3_length: 14
v_call: TRBV5-1
clone_size: -
j_call: TRBJ2-5
d_call: -
cdr3_aa: CASSLAGREETQYF
cdr3_nt: TGCGCCAGCAGCTTGGCCGGCAGGGAAGAGACCCAGTACTTC

cdr3_length: 12
v_call: TRBV2
clone_size: -
j_call: TRBJ1-1
d_call: -
cdr3_aa: CASTREGTEAFF
cdr3_nt: TGTGCCAGCACGCGGGAGGGCACTGAAGCTTTCTTT

cdr3_length: 18
v_call: TRBV2
clone_size: few
j_call: TRBJ2-6
d_call: -
cdr3_aa: CASSETRTASSGANVLTF
cdr3_nt: TGTGCCAGCAGTGAAACCCGGACAGCAAGCTCTGGGGCCAACGTCCTGACTTTC

cdr3_length: 12
v_call: TRBV14
clone_size: few
j_call: TRBJ2-7
d_call: -
cdr3_aa: CASSQGLYEQYF
cdr3_nt: TGTGCCAGCAGCCAAGGTCTATACGAGCAGTACTTC

cdr3_length: 13
v_call: TRBV29-1
clone_size: -
j_call: TRBJ2-1
d_call: TRBD1
cdr3_aa: CSARTGTYNEQFF
cdr3_nt: TGCAGCGCCAGGACAGGGACCTACAATGAGCAGTTCTTC